This T cell receptor (beta chain) was sequenced for a study of T cell repertoires in cytomegalovirus infection. Germline CDR1 reads KGHSH; CDR2 reads LQKENI. J lost 5 bases, V lost 4 bases, and 8 bases had no gene match. CDR3 length: 15 amino acids. TCRdb analysed the reads with MiXCR anew, one entry per CDR3 protein. Here the sample spans a few hundred thousand distinct CDR3 sequences, more than 20% being singletons. This TCR was recovered from a human donor in good health (CMV status not recorded). Some clones in this sample may be carry-over from other donors' samples. This rearrangement joins TRBV18 to TRBJ1-5; 7 positions agree with TRBD1. Sequences were obtained from PBMCs. The CDR3 is CASSLLGRGDQPQHF. In DNA, the CDR3 is TGTGCCAGCTCACTTTTGGGCAGGGGGGATCAGCCCCAGCATTTT.